Sequencing of this TCR beta chain was carried out in a study of PD-L1 blockade in urothelial cancer. On the study more broadly: Median blood clonality was roughly 0.087, with tens of thousands of unique TCRs.

Time point described: pretreatment peripheral blood. Repertoires were generated with immunoSEQ multiplex PCR, while TCRdb's copy carries only in-frame clones and drops some. The table has about 95,000 clones, roughly 91% seen once. In germline, CDR1 is MNHEY, CDR2 SMNVEV (reference sequence). V dropped 5 bases and J dropped 4; count of bases not matched to a gene: 8. This CDR3 has 15 residues. The material was PBMCs, obtained around atezolizumab (anti-PD-L1) treatment. This receptor was obtained from a man aged 55 to 70 with urothelial cancer. The rearrangement joins TRBV27 to TRBJ2-3, with 8 positions matching TRBD2. This chain's CDR3 is CASSRGGVGADTQYF. The CDR3 bases are TGTGCCAGCAGTCGGGGGGGGGTGGGAGCAGATACGCAGTATTTT.